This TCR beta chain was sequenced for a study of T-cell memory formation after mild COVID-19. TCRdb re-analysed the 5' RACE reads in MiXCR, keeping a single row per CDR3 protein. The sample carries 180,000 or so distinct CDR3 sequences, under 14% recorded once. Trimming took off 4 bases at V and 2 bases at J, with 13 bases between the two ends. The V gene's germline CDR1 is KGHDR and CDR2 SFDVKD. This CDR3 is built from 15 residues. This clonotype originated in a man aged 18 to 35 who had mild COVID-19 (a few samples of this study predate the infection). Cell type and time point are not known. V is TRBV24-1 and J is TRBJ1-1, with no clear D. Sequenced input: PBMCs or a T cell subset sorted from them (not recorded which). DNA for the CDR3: TGTGCCACCAGTGACCCACAAAAGTCAAACACTGAAGCTTTCTTT. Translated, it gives CATSDPQKSNTEAFF.